These 24 T cell receptor beta chains were sequenced from one sample in a study of T-cell reconstitution after alpha-beta-depleted transplantation in children. Unique molecular identifiers were incorporated when the TCRbeta library was constructed. TCRdb re-analysed the PCR reads in MiXCR, keeping a single row per CDR3 protein. The sample has roughly 74,000 distinct CDR3 sequences, around 18% seen once; the top ten hold about half. Sequencing was performed on PBMCs, mostly from graft donor cells, taken 360 days after TCRalphabeta/CD19-depleted stem cell transplant. The receptor set was obtained from a male patient aged 2 to 9 who had a stem cell transplant for acute lymphoblastic leukemia, so the T cells may come from the graft donor.

The chain combines TRBV7-9 with TRBJ2-7; no reliable D call. This CDR3 has 12 residues. Per the germline V gene, CDR1 is SEHNR and CDR2 is FQNEAQ (reference sequence). Trimming removed 8 bases from V and 4 bases from J, with 12 bases in between. This CDR3 is CASVPAGYEQYF. The CDR3 bases are TGTGCCAGCGTCCCCGCCGGATACGAGCAGTACTTC. The full variable domain, in which reference TRBV7-9 and TRBJ2-7 provide the parts outside the CDR3, is DTGVSQNPRHKITKRGQNVTFRCDPISEHNRLYWYRQTLGQGPEFLTYFQNEAQLEKSRLLSDRFSAERPKGSFSTLEIQRTEQGDSAMYLCASVPAGYEQYFGPGTRLTVT.

In this sample, this clonotype turned up a few times. The chain couples TRBV5-1 to TRBJ2-2; 9 bases fit TRBD2. Germline V gene sequence: CDR1 SGHRS, CDR2 YFSETQ. CDR3 length equals 15 residues. The V and J ends lost 3 bases and 4 bases, in that order; junction bases with no gene match: 4. The CDR3: CASSSIAGVTGELFF. The CDR3 region has the DNA TGCGCCAGCAGCTCTATAGCGGGAGTCACCGGGGAGCTGTTTTTT.

The chain employs TRBV15 and TRBJ2-7; 12 bases match TRBD2. CDR3 length: 16 residues. CDR1 LNHNV and CDR2 YYDKDF come from the germline V gene (reference sequence). The J segment lost 4 bases and the V segment lost 2 bases, leaving 6 bases of the junction unmatched. CDR3 region: CATSRPSSGRGYEQYF. CDR3 DNA: TGTGCCACCAGCAGACCTTCTAGCGGGAGGGGGTACGAGCAGTACTTC.

The chain is built from TRBV5-1 and TRBJ2-1; weak D call: TRBD1 (6 bases). The germline V and J ends were trimmed by 0 bases and 3 bases, with 10 bases remaining between them. CDR1 and CDR2 (germline): SGHRS, YFSETQ. The CDR3 extends over 15 amino acids. The DNA for the CDR3 is TGCGCCAGCAGCTTGGGCCCGACAGGCTACAATGAGCAGTTCTTC. Translated: CASSLGPTGYNEQFF.

The table lists this clonotype with a few counts. This sequence joins TRBV5-1 and TRBJ2-5, with 9 bases fitting TRBD2. This CDR3 has 16 residues. CDR1 is SGHRS and CDR2 is YFSETQ in the germline V gene. The V gene end was trimmed by 2 bases and the J gene end by 5 bases; junction bases not matched to a gene: 10. CDR3 in DNA: TGCGCCAGCAGCTTCCGTAGCGGGAGTAGGGGGGAGACCCAGTACTTC. This translates into CASSFRSGSRGETQYF.

A few counts support this clonotype. The V gene is TRBV10-3, the J gene TRBJ2-7, with TRBD1 matching over 7 bases. Germline trimming cut 3 bases from V and 7 bases from J; bases unmatched to any gene: 3. The CDR3 contains 12 residues. Germline loops: CDR1 ENHRY, CDR2 SYGVKD. The CDR3 DNA sequence: TGTGCCATCAGTGACAGGGGGTGGGAGCAGTACTTC. It encodes CAISDRGWEQYF.

The chain couples TRBV10-3 to TRBJ2-5, with D perhaps TRBD2 (6 bases). The germline V gene encodes CDR1 ENHRY and CDR2 SYGVKD. V was shortened by 3 bases and J by 1 base, with 18 bases between the two germline ends. CDR3 length: 17 amino acids. The CDR3 loop is CAISDVFLRGTQETQYF. DNA for the CDR3: TGTGCCATCAGTGATGTCTTCCTACGGGGGACCCAAGAGACCCAGTACTTC.

The chain is built from TRBV6-5 and TRBJ2-5, with 9 bases lining up with TRBD1. Germline CDR1 reads MNHEY; CDR2 reads SVGAGI. This CDR3 has 15 residues. V was clipped by 0 bases and J by 6 bases; unmatched bases: 5. The CDR3 bases are TGTGCCAGCAGTTACTCTAACAGGGGGCAGAAGACCCAGTACTTC. Its translation: CASSYSNRGQKTQYF.

In this sample, this clonotype turned up a few times. The chain employs TRBV28 and TRBJ2-5; tentatively, D is TRBD2 (6 bases). CDR1 is MDHEN, CDR2 SYDVKM, per germline. This CDR3 has 14 residues. V lost 2 bases to trimming and J lost 0 bases, with 7 bases between them. The CDR3 here is CASSLGGNQETQYF. Here the CDR3 DNA reads TGTGCCAGCAGTTTAGGGGGGAACCAAGAGACCCAGTACTTC.

The rearrangement uses TRBV5-1 and TRBJ2-3; the match to TRBD2 covers 7 bases. The CDR3 loop spans 15 amino acids. Germline V gives CDR1 SGHRS, CDR2 YFSETQ. V shed 4 bases, J shed 0 bases, and the junction held 5 bases outside the gene matches. CDR3 nucleotides: TGCGCCAGCAGCCTTAGCGGGTCTAGCACAGATACGCAGTATTTT. Translating it yields CASSLSGSSTDTQYF. The full variable domain, in which reference TRBV5-1 and TRBJ2-3 provide the parts outside the CDR3, is KAGVTQTPRYLIKTRGQQVTLSCSPISGHRSVSWYQQTPGQGLQFLFEYFSETQRNKGNFPGRFSGRQFSNSRSEMNVSTLELGDSALYLCASSLSGSSTDTQYFGPGTRLTVL.

This clonotype was found a few times. This rearrangement joins TRBV11-3 to TRBJ2-2, with 9 bases aligning to TRBD1. Germline assignment: CDR1 SGHNT and CDR2 YENEEA. V dropped 5 bases and J dropped 1; count of bases not matched to a gene: 5. The CDR3 runs 16 residues. CDR3: CASSPWTGVNTGELFF. The CDR3 nucleotides are TGTGCCAGCAGCCCGTGGACAGGGGTGAACACCGGGGAGCTGTTTTTT.

This clonotype was counted ten times or more. The chain has TRBV9 and TRBJ2-5; TRBD2 agrees at 10 bases. The CDR3 extends over 14 amino acids. After removal of 4 bases from V and 3 bases from J, the junction contained 3 bases not matched to a gene. CDR1 is SGDLS and CDR2 is YYNGEE in the germline V gene. For the CDR3, the DNA is TGTGCCAGCAGCCGAGGACTAGCGGAAGAGACCCAGTACTTC. Translating gives CASSRGLAEETQYF.

V usage is TRBV30 and J usage is TRBJ2-1, with 13 bases fitting TRBD2. This CDR3 comprises 14 residues. Germline CDR1 and CDR2: GTSNPN and SVGIG (reference sequence). With V trimmed by 7 bases and J by 6 bases, 6 bases remained unmatched. CDR3 protein: CASPGTSGVNEQFF. The DNA of the CDR3 is TGTGCCTCCCCCGGGACTAGCGGGGTCAATGAGCAGTTCTTC.

The CDR3, as DNA: TGTGCCAGCAGCTTAGCGGTGGACACCTATGGCTACACCTTC. This sequence encodes CASSLAVDTYGYTF. The rearrangement uses TRBV7-9 and TRBJ1-2; TRBD1 is a possible D gene (5 bases). V lost 0 bases and J 4 bases, leaving 9 bases between the germline ends. The germline V gene encodes CDR1 SEHNR and CDR2 FQNEAQ (reference sequence). The CDR3 is made up of 14 amino acids.

The CDR3: CATSRGGAGELFF. The CDR3 DNA reads as TGTGCCACCAGCAGAGGGGGGGCCGGGGAGCTGTTTTTT. The chain couples TRBV15 to TRBJ2-2; D possibly corresponds to TRBD2 (6 bases). The CDR3 consists of 13 residues. Looked up from germline, CDR1 is LNHNV and CDR2 is YYDKDF (reference sequence). V was shortened by 1 base and J by 6 bases, with 6 bases between the two germline ends.

There are a few counts of this clonotype. The chain joins TRBV5-6 to TRBJ2-7; 11 bases map to TRBD1. The CDR3 contains 17 residues. Losses at the gene ends were 3 bases for V and 2 bases for J; bases not matched to a gene: 10. Germline lookup yields CDR1 SGHDT and CDR2 YYEEEE. Here the CDR3 DNA reads TGTGCCAGCAGCTCAACTACCGGGACAGGGGGTCCCTACGAGCAGTACTTC. The encoded protein is CASSSTTGTGGPYEQYF.

This clonotype came up a few times. V and J are TRBV2 and TRBJ2-3; D unresolved. V was shortened by 6 bases and J by 3 bases, with 13 bases between the two germline ends. CDR1 is SNHLY and CDR2 is FYNNEI in the germline V gene. The CDR3 has 14 amino acids. In DNA form, the CDR3 reads TGTGCCAGCAGGATGGGCCAGGCGACAGATACGCAGTATTTT. Encoded protein: CASRMGQATDTQYF.

The chain is built from TRBV5-1 and TRBJ2-4; 9 bases line up with TRBD1. This CDR3 region has 17 residues. The ends lost 0 bases at V and 9 bases at J; junction bases unmatched: 13. The germline CDR1 and CDR2 sequences are SGHRS and YFSETQ. The CDR3 region is CASSLDGRDRVPGIQYF. The CDR3 nucleotides read TGCGCCAGCAGCTTGGATGGCCGGGACAGGGTCCCCGGCATTCAGTACTTC.

This CDR3 is CASSIPRRSATNEKLFF. The DNA for the CDR3 is TGTGCCAGTAGTATACCGAGAAGGAGTGCAACTAATGAAAAACTGTTTTTT. The chain couples TRBV19 to TRBJ1-4; D gene ambiguous. Trimming left V 2 bases short and J 0 bases short, with 13 bases between. Germline CDR1 LNHDA, CDR2 SQIVND (reference sequence). The CDR3 loop spans 17 amino acids.

This clonotype has a handful of counts. The V and J genes are TRBV20-1 and TRBJ2-1; 9 bases line up with TRBD2. This CDR3 is built from 14 residues. Losses at the gene ends were 3 bases for V and 4 bases for J; bases not matched to a gene: 4. Germline CDR1 is DFQATT and CDR2 is SNEGSKA (reference sequence). DNA of the CDR3: TGCAGTGCTAGTGTACTAGCGGGTTACAATGAGCAGTTCTTC. This codes for CSASVLAGYNEQFF.

The rearrangement links TRBV5-4 to TRBJ2-3, with 8 bases aligning to TRBD1. CDR1 SGHNT and CDR2 YYREEE come from the germline V gene (reference sequence). Trimming at V came to 0 bases and at J to 6 bases, leaving 3 bases not matched to a gene. The CDR3 length is 14 residues. CDR3 sequence: CASSLADRADTQYF. As DNA, the CDR3 is TGTGCCAGCAGCTTGGCGGACAGGGCGGATACGCAGTATTTT.

The chain joins TRBV2 to TRBJ2-3; tentatively, D is TRBD1 (6 bases). The length of the CDR3 is 15 residues. Germline CDR1 and CDR2: SNHLY and FYNNEI. The V and J ends lost 5 bases and 0 bases respectively, with 12 bases between them. Written as DNA, the CDR3 is TGTGCCAGCAGTTTTCAGGGGCGCAGCACAGATACGCAGTATTTT. Its translation: CASSFQGRSTDTQYF.

The sample holds a few counts of this clonotype. J is TRBJ2-3 and V is TRBV7-2, with D tentatively TRBD2 (6 bases). This CDR3 is built from 17 residues. The V end was cut by 1 base, the J end by 1 base, with 15 bases between. Per the germline V gene, CDR1 is SGHTA and CDR2 is FQGNSA. CDR3 DNA sequence: TGTGCCAGCAGCTTAGTCCTAGCGTGGATAGGCACAGATACGCAGTATTTT. It is translated as CASSLVLAWIGTDTQYF.

The CDR3 sequence: CASSPRQGAVTGELFF. The CDR3 nucleotides are TGTGCCAGCAGTCCCCGACAGGGGGCGGTTACCGGGGAGCTGTTTTTT. The chain is built from TRBV12-3 or TRBV12-4 and TRBJ2-2; TRBD1 matches 10 bases. CDR3 length: 16 amino acids. V trimming: 5 bases; J trimming: 5 bases; junction bases outside the gene matches: 8.